What follows are 17 T cell receptor beta chains derived from one specimen sequenced in a study of spatial heterogeneity in lung cancer. TCRdb recomputed calls from the 5' RACE reads with MiXCR, one row per CDR3 protein. The sample has a few thousand distinct CDR3 sequences, 25% to 30% seen once. Time point given: sample taken at primary tumor resection. Sequencing was performed on whole RNA extracted from tumor and nontumor lung tissue, or from frozen PBMC, and the material was left unsorted. The input for sequencing was PBMCs, taken at surgery. Receptor source: a male donor with early-stage non-small cell lung cancer.

V and J are TRBV6-6 and TRBJ2-1; 10 bases align to TRBD2. This CDR3 spans 12 amino acids. From germline, CDR1 is MNHNY and CDR2 SVGAGI (reference sequence). V trimming: 6 bases; J trimming: 15 bases; junction bases outside the gene matches: 8. CDR3 in amino acids: CASSRERGGLFF. The CDR3 DNA is TGTGCCAGCAGCCGAGAGCGGGGGGGACTGTTCTTC.

This rearrangement joins TRBV7-2 to TRBJ2-2; D remains ambiguous. Deletions cut 6 bases from V and 2 bases from J, with 7 bases between. This CDR3 is 13 amino acids long. CDR1 is SGHTA, CDR2 FQGNSA, per germline. Here the CDR3 reads CASSFTNTGELFF. DNA for the CDR3: TGTGCCAGCAGTTTTACTAACACCGGGGAGCTGTTTTTT.

Within the sample, this clonotype is medium-sized (0.01 to 0.1%). V is TRBV29-1 and J is TRBJ1-2; D remains ambiguous. Trimming took off 6 bases at V and 8 bases at J, with 16 bases between the two ends. Germline-derived CDR1 and CDR2 are SQVTM and ANQGSEA. This CDR3 spans 12 amino acids. DNA of the CDR3: TGCAGCGTCCTCGCGACGGGTAGGGGCTACACCTTC. Translating it yields CSVLATGRGYTF.

V and J are TRBV3-1 and TRBJ2-7, with a tentative D call TRBD2 (5 bases). Looked up from germline, CDR1 is LGHDT and CDR2 is YNNKEL (reference sequence). The CDR3 is 13 amino acids. The V end was cut by 4 bases, the J end by 6 bases, with 13 bases between. The CDR3 DNA sequence: TGTGCCAGCAGCCTGGAAAATCGGGGCGAGCAGTACTTC. It codes for CASSLENRGEQYF.

By proportion, this clonotype is medium-sized. CDR3 nucleotide sequence: TGTGCCAGCAGCCCAATGATCCCCAGGGTACGGACCTATGGCTACACCTTC. This codes for CASSPMIPRVRTYGYTF. The chain links TRBV27 to TRBJ1-2; D is perhaps TRBD1 (5 bases). This CDR3 comprises 17 residues. Germline CDR1 and CDR2: MNHEY and SMNVEV (reference sequence). V was cut by 6 bases and J by 4 bases, with 24 bases left in between.

The gene calls are TRBV7-6 and TRBJ1-2, with 7 bases that match TRBD1. The CDR3 totals 13 residues. The V and J ends lost 7 bases and 4 bases, in that order; junction bases with no gene match: 6. Germline V gene sequence: CDR1 SGHVS, CDR2 FNYEAQ. In nucleotides, the CDR3 is TGTGCCAGCAACTCGACAGGGATCTATGGCTACACCTTC. Protein: CASNSTGIYGYTF.

The rearrangement links TRBV6-6 to TRBJ2-3; D may be TRBD1 (5 bases). CDR3 length: 14 residues. V was clipped by 1 base and J by 1 base, with 6 bases between them. From germline, CDR1 is MNHNY and CDR2 SVGAGI (reference sequence). In DNA form, the CDR3 reads TGTGCCAGCAGTTACTTGACAGGCACAGATACGCAGTATTTT. Its protein is CASSYLTGTDTQYF.

The CDR3 nucleotides are TGTGCCAGCAGAAAACAGTCAACTAATGAAAAACTGTTTTTT. Its translation is CASRKQSTNEKLFF. The chain joins TRBV6-6 to TRBJ1-4; D not resolved. The CDR3 consists of 14 residues. The V gene lost 6 bases and the J gene lost 0 bases, with 8 bases spanning the gap. The germline gives CDR1 MNHNY, CDR2 SVGAGI (reference sequence).

By its share, this clonotype is medium-sized. DNA of the CDR3: TGTGCCAGCAGAAGAGTTCTAGCTGCTAAAGAGACCCAGTACTTC. This encodes CASRRVLAAKETQYF. The chain is built from TRBV28 and TRBJ2-5; tentatively, D is TRBD2 (5 bases). With 6 bases removed from V and 3 bases from J, the gap between germline ends came to 17 bases. CDR1 is MDHEN, CDR2 SYDVKM, per germline. This CDR3 region has 15 residues. Full variable domain (missing parts from reference TRBV28 and TRBJ2-5): DVKVTQSSRYLVKRTGEKVFLECVQDMDHENMFWYRQDPGLGLRLIYFSYDVKMKEKGDIPEGYSVSREKKERFSLILESASTNQTSMYLCASRRVLAAKETQYFGPGTRLLVL.

By sample fraction, this clonotype is medium-sized (0.01 to 0.1%). The chain uses TRBV28 and TRBJ2-5; possible D gene TRBD1, 5 bases. Trimming took 7 bases from V and 4 from J, leaving 16 bases between them. Per germline, CDR1 MDHEN and CDR2 SYDVKM. There are 14 residues in the CDR3. CDR3 region: CASKPAGQGETQYF. In nucleotides, the CDR3 is TGTGCCAGCAAGCCGGCAGGGCAGGGAGAGACCCAGTACTTC.

This clonotype was found a few times. The rearrangement uses TRBV2 and TRBJ1-1; D not resolved. V was shortened by 4 bases and J by 2 bases, with 5 bases between the two germline ends. CDR1 is SNHLY and CDR2 is FYNNEI in the germline V gene. The CDR3 contains 12 residues. CDR3 residues: CASSVSNTEAFF. CDR3 in DNA: TGTGCCAGCAGTGTCTCAAACACTGAAGCTTTCTTT.

This clonotype occurred many times. The chain uses TRBV7-2 and TRBJ2-3; 9 nucleotides agree with TRBD2. The CDR3 is 16 residues long. The V segment lost 2 bases and the J segment 2 bases; nucleotides outside the gene matches: 5. CDR1 is SGHTA and CDR2 is FQGNSA in the germline V gene. The CDR3 is CASSLLSGGHTDTQYF. As DNA, the CDR3 is TGTGCCAGCAGCTTATTAAGCGGGGGGCACACAGATACGCAGTATTTT.

CDR3: CASSADQSYLAKNIQYF. The CDR3 coding sequence is TGTGCCAGCAGCGCGGACCAAAGCTACCTAGCCAAAAACATTCAGTACTTC. The rearrangement uses TRBV7-9 and TRBJ2-4; the D is unclear. The ends were cut back, 5 bases at V and 0 bases at J, with 17 bases in the middle. The CDR3 is made up of 17 amino acids. Germline V CDR1 and CDR2: SEHNR, FQNEAQ (reference sequence).

The rearrangement joins TRBV2 to TRBJ2-2; TRBD2 matches 7 bases. Germline trimming cut 7 bases from V and 1 base from J; bases unmatched to any gene: 3. Germline lookup yields CDR1 SNHLY and CDR2 FYNNEI. This CDR3 contains 14 residues. The CDR3 DNA reads TGTGCCAGCACCAGCGGGGAGAACACCGGGGAGCTGTTTTTT. The encoded protein is CASTSGENTGELFF.

V and J are TRBV29-1 and TRBJ2-1; D gene ambiguous. V was clipped by 6 bases and J by 2 bases, with 11 bases between them. Germline V CDR1 and CDR2: SQVTM, ANQGSEA. The CDR3 runs to 13 residues. The CDR3 loop is CSVQERTYNEQFF. The CDR3 nucleotides read TGCAGCGTGCAGGAAAGGACCTACAATGAGCAGTTCTTC.

This clonotype occurred a few times. The chain uses TRBV29-1 and TRBJ2-3; 8 nucleotides align to TRBD2. The CDR3 contains 17 residues. V was clipped by 3 bases and J by 2 bases; unmatched bases: 13. CDR1 SQVTM and CDR2 ANQGSEA come from the germline V gene. In DNA form, the CDR3 reads TGCAGCGTTGAGAGTTCTGGTCTAGCGGGCTACACAGATACGCAGTATTTT. Translating it yields CSVESSGLAGYTDTQYF.

This clonotype occurred a few times. The V gene is TRBV7-8, the J gene TRBJ1-5; D perhaps matches TRBD1 (6 bases). V was trimmed by 1 base and J by 0 bases, leaving 10 bases between them. Germline-derived CDR1 and CDR2 are SGHVS and FQNEAQ. The CDR3 contains 16 residues. The CDR3 DNA reads as TGTGCCAGCAGCTTAGTGAGGACAGATAGCAATCAGCCCCAGCATTTT. Encoded protein: CASSLVRTDSNQPQHF.